This T cell receptor (beta chain) was retrieved from a study of blood T cell repertoires in COVID-19. At the level of the study: Samples representing acute and convalescent COVID-19 were sourced from the United States, Italy and Spain. Nucleic acid was either cDNA or gDNA, and it came from T cells, B-cell-depleted T cells, or PBMCs.

Germline lookup yields CDR1 LGHNA and CDR2 YNFKEQ. The CDR3 runs to 15 residues. Losses at the gene ends were 8 bases for V and 3 bases for J; bases not matched to a gene: 10. Original methodology: By means of reference gene primer amplification, nucleated cell counts were estimated. The assay was immunoSEQ multiplex PCR, and TCRdb's table has in-frame clones only and misses some. V, J and clone size reflect that table, while D and trimming were determined from the DNA. The sample carries around 400,000 clones, 80% to 90% recorded once. This clone occurred once. This chain uses TRBV4-2 with TRBJ1-1; TRBD1 matches at 9 bases. The source material was peripheral blood. The receptor comes from a man in his forties or fifties with acute or convalescent COVID-19. As DNA, the CDR3 is TGTGCCAGCCAACCTGGACAGGGGTTGTACACTGAAGCTTTCTTT. Amino acids: CASQPGQGLYTEAFF.